The 8 T cell receptor beta chains listed next were all sequenced from one sample in a study of cytomegalovirus exposure and HLA in healthy donors. The PCR made use of 60 Vbeta and 13 Jbeta primers. This table comes from immunoSEQ multiplex PCR, and its TCRdb copy is limited to in-frame clones, with some not included. This table has 95,000 to 150,000 clones, approximately 66% appearing once. Sample: PBMCs. These receptor sequences come from a woman aged 40-49 years in good health and CMV-seropositive.

The J gene is TRBJ1-5, the V gene TRBV6-1; 9 bases align to TRBD1. The V and J ends lost 4 bases and 3 bases, in that order; junction bases with no gene match: 7. Germline CDR1 reads MNHNS; CDR2 reads SASEGT. CDR3 size: 16 residues. CDR3 in amino acids: CASSGHTGGNNQPQHF. The DNA for the CDR3 is TGTGCCAGCAGTGGCCACACAGGGGGCAACAATCAGCCCCAGCATTTT.

The chain employs TRBV13 and TRBJ2-3; 10 bases align to TRBD1. The CDR3 runs to 16 residues. CDR1 PRHDT and CDR2 FYEKMQ come from the germline V gene (reference sequence). V lost 5 bases and J lost 1; bases outside the gene matches: 6. CDR3 protein: CASSVGTGERTDTQYF. The DNA for the CDR3 is TGTGCCAGCAGCGTTGGGACAGGGGAGCGCACAGATACGCAGTATTTT.

In DNA, the CDR3 is TGCGCCAGCAGCCGGGACAGTAGCAATCCTGTCTCCTACGAGCAGTACTTC. It translates to CASSRDSSNPVSYEQYF. The V and J genes are TRBV5-1 and TRBJ2-7, with 7 positions matching TRBD1. Looked up from germline, CDR1 is SGHRS and CDR2 is YFSETQ. The J segment lost 0 bases and the V segment lost 4 bases, leaving 13 bases of the junction unmatched. The CDR3 contains 17 residues.

The chain links TRBV19 to TRBJ2-3; D remains unclear. Per germline, CDR1 LNHDA and CDR2 SQIVND (reference sequence). This CDR3 contains 13 residues. V was pared by 3 bases and J by 1 base, with 5 bases between. CDR3 DNA: TGTGCCAGTAGTATTACAGGCACAGATACGCAGTATTTT. Residues: CASSITGTDTQYF.

This clone was found once. This chain connects TRBV27 to TRBJ1-6; D is possibly TRBD1 (5 bases). Deletions cut 4 bases from V and 7 bases from J, with 17 bases between. The germline V gene has CDR1 MNHEY and CDR2 SMNVEV (reference sequence). The CDR3 consists of 16 residues. The CDR3 DNA follows: TGTGCCAGCAGTTGGGACTCCGAAGGGAGCAATTCACCCCTCCACTTT. This gives the protein CASSWDSEGSNSPLHF.

The chain joins TRBV9 to TRBJ1-5; D is ambiguous. There are 15 residues in the CDR3. V lost 3 bases and J 3 bases, leaving 13 bases between the germline ends. Germline V CDR1 and CDR2: SGDLS, YYNGEE. CDR3 DNA: TGTGCCAGCAGCGCCGCAGGTGTCATCAATCAGCCCCAGCATTTT. Its protein product is CASSAAGVINQPQHF.

V usage is TRBV18 and J usage is TRBJ2-5; D ambiguous. The CDR3 is made up of 12 amino acids. Between the trimmed V and J ends, which lost 3 bases and 5 bases, there was a span of 7 bases. The V gene's germline CDR1 is KGHSH and CDR2 LQKENI. The CDR3 loop is CASSPFSETQYF. The CDR3, as DNA: TGTGCCAGCTCACCCTTTAGTGAGACCCAGTACTTC.

This sequence joins TRBV4-1 and TRBJ1-5; maybe TRBD1 (6 bases). V dropped 0 bases and J dropped 2 bases, with 17 bases sitting between them. Germline CDR1 reads MGHRA; CDR2 reads YSYEKL. The CDR3 consists of 18 residues. The chain's CDR3 is CASSQDEVGAQGNQPQHF. The CDR3 DNA sequence: TGCGCCAGCAGCCAAGATGAAGTGGGGGCGCAGGGCAATCAGCCCCAGCATTTT.